This T cell receptor (beta chain) was recovered during a study of blood T cell repertoires in COVID-19. Assay used: immunoSEQ multiplex PCR; TCRdb lists only in-frame clones, some missing. The repertoire holds roughly 380,000 clones, around 87% seen once, with under 1.5% in the top ten. The CDR3 is 16 amino acids. Germline V gene data show CDR1 as SGDLS and CDR2 as YYNGEE. Trimming removed 3 bases from V and 5 bases from J, with 20 bases in between. J is TRBJ2-5 and V is TRBV9; tentatively, D is TRBD2 (6 bases). Specimen: PBMCs or T cells enriched from blood (not recorded which). This sequence was found in a man younger than 40 who had recovered from COVID-19. The CDR3: CASSATGTAAGETQYF. In DNA form, the CDR3 reads TGTGCCAGCAGCGCGACCGGGACTGCCGCCGGGGAGACCCAGTACTTC. Using reference TRBV9 and TRBJ2-5 for the parts outside the CDR3, the full variable domain is DSGVTQTPKHLITATGQRVTLRCSPRSGDLSVYWYQQSLDQGLQFLIQYYNGEERAKGNILERFSAQQFPDLHSELNLSSLELGDSALYFCASSATGTAAGETQYFGPGTRLLVL.